One sample yielded the 23 T cell receptor beta chains listed below, sequenced in a study of kidney transplant recipient with SARS-CoV-2 infection. Each CDR3 protein is one row after TCRdb ran MiXCR on the reads. The sample holds 200,000 to 300,000 distinct CDR3 sequences, around 28% seen once. Here the sequenced sample was a blood sample, taken at baseline and on day 111 from a kidney transplant recipient. Receptor source: a young adult male patient who had COVID-19 and was a kidney transplant recipient. The graft donor may account for some of the T cells.

The rearrangement uses TRBV30 and TRBJ1-2; the D is unclear. CDR1 is GTSNPN and CDR2 is SVGIG in the germline V gene (reference sequence). With 5 bases removed from V and 4 bases from J, the gap between germline ends came to 23 bases. The CDR3 length is 16 residues. This chain's CDR3 is CAWFFTRYRKAYGYTF. In nucleotides, the CDR3 is TGTGCCTGGTTTTTCACGCGTTATAGAAAGGCCTATGGCTACACCTTC.

This clonotype was seen a handful of times. This chain joins TRBV10-1 and TRBJ2-3; TRBD2 is a possible D gene (6 bases). CDR3 length equals 16 residues. The germline V gene encodes CDR1 WNHNN and CDR2 SYGVQD (reference sequence). V shed 2 bases and J shed 1 base, with 13 bases lying between them. CDR3 protein: CASSETSSGRTDTQYF. In DNA form, the CDR3 reads TGCGCCAGCAGTGAGACGAGTAGCGGCCGCACAGATACGCAGTATTTT.

This chain connects TRBV25-1 to TRBJ2-1; the match to TRBD1 covers 8 bases. Germline lookup yields CDR1 MGHDK and CDR2 SYGVNS. V lost 1 base to trimming and J lost 6 bases; unmatched junction nucleotides: 5. This CDR3 region has 15 residues. The DNA of the CDR3 is TGTGCCAGCAGTGAATGGGGGACAGGCTTCAATGAGCAGTTCTTC. Translation: CASSEWGTGFNEQFF.

This clonotype was seen a few times. The chain couples TRBV12-3 or TRBV12-4 to TRBJ2-6; D remains unclear. V dropped 3 bases and J dropped 0 bases, with 9 bases sitting between them. The CDR3 covers 16 residues. DNA of the CDR3: TGTGCCAGCAGTTTGTATGACAACTCTGGGGCCAACGTCCTGACTTTC. Residues: CASSLYDNSGANVLTF.

This clonotype was seen repeatedly, ten times or more. The V and J genes are TRBV11-3 and TRBJ1-2; D gene uncertain. This CDR3 contains 17 residues. Germline assignment: CDR1 SGHNT and CDR2 YENEEA. V was cut by 4 bases and J by 4 bases, with 22 bases left in between. The CDR3 sequence is CASSCRTDLGKTYGYTF. CDR3 nucleotides: TGTGCCAGCAGCTGCCGGACCGATCTCGGAAAGACCTATGGCTACACCTTC.

This clonotype was detected ten times or more. This may arise from a read error, as a much more abundant clone is one base away. This chain connects TRBV11-2 to TRBJ2-2, with 7 bases aligning to TRBD2. Germline assignment: CDR1 SGHAT and CDR2 FQNNGV. Germline trimming cut 5 bases from V and 5 bases from J; bases unmatched to any gene: 2. There are 13 residues in the CDR3. CDR3 sequence: CASSLLATGELFF. The CDR3 nucleotides read TGTGCCAGCAGCCTACTAGCGACCGGGGAGCTGTTTTTT.

At least ten counts were recorded for this clonotype. The chain carries TRBV12-3 or TRBV12-4 and TRBJ1-1; D not resolved. This CDR3 comprises 13 residues. V was trimmed by 5 bases and J by 8 bases, leaving 15 bases between them. The CDR3 is CASSRPYTGEAFF. The CDR3 DNA sequence: TGTGCCAGCAGTCGACCCTACACTGGAGAAGCTTTCTTT.

Ten or more counts support this clonotype. V gene TRBV28 combines with J gene TRBJ2-5; TRBD1 agrees at 7 bases. Germline values: CDR1 MDHEN, CDR2 SYDVKM. V dropped 7 bases and J dropped 5; count of bases not matched to a gene: 13. The CDR3 covers 15 residues. CDR3 nucleotide sequence: TGTGCCAGCAACCCTTTCGAGGGGGCAAGGGAGACCCAGTACTTC. Protein sequence: CASNPFEGARETQYF.

The genes are TRBV28 and TRBJ2-5; D assignment may be TRBD1 or TRBD2 (5 bases each). The V end lost 5 bases, the J end lost 7 bases, and 26 bases lay between the germline ends. Looked up from germline, CDR1 is MDHEN and CDR2 is SYDVKM. The CDR3 loop spans 17 amino acids. The DNA for the CDR3 is TGTGCCAGCAGTCCCGGGACCACTTTGGTTGAGAGAGGGACCCAGTACTTC. Amino acid sequence: CASSPGTTLVERGTQYF.

About this clonotype: Possible read error: a much larger clone is one base away. Since no conserved phenylalanine or tryptophan closes the CDR3, a read error is the likely cause. The chain uses TRBV3-1 and TRBJ2-4; 7 nucleotides agree with TRBD2. Per the germline V gene, CDR1 is LGHDT and CDR2 is YNNKEL (reference sequence). The CDR3 runs to 18 residues. The V and J ends lost 4 bases and 3 bases, in that order; junction bases with no gene match: 15. CDR3 nucleotides: TGTGCCAGCAGCCCGGAGTTCCGCTCGGGAGGTAACAAAAACATTCAGTACCTC. Translation gives CASSPEFRSGGNKNIQYL.

This clonotype has only a few counts. The rearrangement links TRBV12-5 to TRBJ1-2; D possibly corresponds to TRBD1 (5 bases). Germline V CDR1 and CDR2: LGHNT, FRNRAP. The CDR3 contains 17 residues. Trimming pared 5 bases from V and 4 bases from J, leaving 23 bases between. CDR3 loop: CASGLLSLQGKTYGYTF. DNA of the CDR3: TGTGCTAGTGGTCTGTTAAGTTTGCAGGGAAAGACCTATGGCTACACCTTC. Using reference TRBV12-5 and TRBJ1-2 for the parts outside the CDR3, the full variable domain is DARVTQTPRHKVTEMGQEVTMRCQPILGHNTVFWYRQTMMQGLELLAYFRNRAPLDDSGMPKDRFSAEMPDATLATLKIQPSEPRDSAVYFCASGLLSLQGKTYGYTFGSGTRLTVV.

Remarks on this clonotype: A much larger clone lies one base from this, so it may be a read error. V usage is TRBV27 and J usage is TRBJ2-7; D uncertain. Per germline, CDR1 MNHEY and CDR2 SMNVEV (reference sequence). V was pared by 0 bases and J by 2 bases, with 11 bases between. The CDR3 loop spans 15 amino acids. The CDR3 coding sequence is TGTGCCAGCAGTTTATCAGTAGGACGGGCCTACGAGCAGTACTTC. Its protein product is CASSLSVGRAYEQYF.

About this clonotype: This may come from a read error, since a much larger clone is one base off. This sequence joins TRBV27 and TRBJ1-1, with D perhaps TRBD1 (5 bases). The CDR3 sequence is 17 residues long. Germline-derived CDR1 and CDR2 are MNHEY and SMNVEV (reference sequence). The CDR3, as DNA: TGTGCCAGCAGTTTATACTTCAGAGAGGGACTTAACATTGAAGCTTTCTTT. Translation: CASSLYFREGLNIEAFF.

The chain recombines TRBV3-1 with TRBJ2-2; D is unresolved. V was cut by 5 bases and J by 5 bases, with 24 bases left in between. This CDR3 has 18 amino acids. Looked up from germline, CDR1 is LGHDT and CDR2 is YNNKEL (reference sequence). CDR3 sequence (DNA): TGTGCCAGCAGCACCGTTTTTCCCATTTCAGGCTTGACCGGGGAGCTGTTTTTT. This sequence encodes CASSTVFPISGLTGELFF. Using reference TRBV3-1 and TRBJ2-2 for the parts outside the CDR3, the full variable domain is DTAVSQTPKYLVTQMGNDKSIKCEQNLGHDTMYWYKQDSKKFLKIMFSYNNKELIINETVPNRFSPKSPDKAHLNLHINSLELGDSAVYFCASSTVFPISGLTGELFFGEGSRLTVL.

About this clonotype itself: This may come from a read error, since a much larger clone is one base off. The chain uses TRBV7-9 and TRBJ1-2; no definite D call. The germline gives CDR1 SEHNR, CDR2 FQNEAQ (reference sequence). This CDR3 spans 17 amino acids. V was shortened by 5 bases and J by 6 bases, with 25 bases between the two germline ends. CDR3: CASSPYRYHGKTHGYTF. CDR3 nucleotide sequence: TGTGCCAGCAGCCCATATCGATACCATGGAAAGACCCATGGCTACACCTTC.

About this clonotype itself: A much larger clone lies a single base off, so this may be a read error. The CDR3 region is CASRRTRRVYGYTF. The CDR3, as DNA: TGTGCCAGCAGGAGGACAAGGCGTGTTTATGGCTACACCTTC. This chain joins TRBV6-2 or TRBV6-3 and TRBJ1-2; TRBD1 is a possible D gene (5 bases). The CDR3 consists of 14 residues. V was clipped by 6 bases and J by 5 bases, with 16 bases between them. Germline CDR1 reads MNHEY; CDR2 reads SVGEGT.

This clonotype was counted between two and nine times. This rearrangement joins TRBV20-1 to TRBJ2-5; D gene uncertain. This CDR3 is 13 amino acids long. The ends were cut back, 2 bases at V and 4 bases at J, with 11 bases in the middle. CDR1 and CDR2 from the germline V gene are DFQATT and SNEGSKA (reference sequence). The CDR3 DNA reads as TGCAGTGCTAGACGGCCGGCCCGAGAGACCCAGTACTTC. It is translated as CSARRPARETQYF.

Turning to this clonotype: One end of the junction does not line up with germline, which may come from a read error. The DNA of the CDR3 is TGTGCCAGCAGCTCTGTTGATCCCATTTCAGGCTTGACCGGGGGGCTGTTTTTT. This sequence encodes CASSSVDPISGLTGGLFF. The chain combines TRBV3-1 with TRBJ2-2, with a weak D call TRBD2 (6 bases). Germline V gene sequence: CDR1 LGHDT, CDR2 YNNKEL (reference sequence). The CDR3 has 18 residues.

This clonotype has ten or more counts. J is TRBJ1-1 and V is TRBV11-2, with 8 bases fitting TRBD1. Germline CDR1 reads SGHAT; CDR2 reads FQNNGV. V gave up 0 bases and J gave up 3 bases; unmatched junction bases: 3. The CDR3 is made up of 15 amino acids. The CDR3 DNA is TGTGCCAGCAGCTTAGAGGACAGGGTTTACACTGAAGCTTTCTTT. Encoded protein: CASSLEDRVYTEAFF.

Ten or more counts support this clonotype. The chain uses TRBV20-1 and TRBJ2-7, with 10 nucleotides matching TRBD1. CDR1 and CDR2 (germline): DFQATT, SNEGSKA (reference sequence). The CDR3 length is 13 residues. Trimming at V came to 6 bases and at J to 2 bases, leaving 4 bases not matched to a gene. The CDR3 spells CSALDRGAYEQYF. CDR3 coding DNA: TGCAGTGCATTGGACAGGGGGGCCTACGAGCAGTACTTC.

The chain combines TRBV11-2 with TRBJ2-3; unclear D gene. The ends were cut back, 4 bases at V and 6 bases at J, with 8 bases in the middle. Germline V lookup: CDR1 SGHAT, CDR2 FQNNGV. This CDR3 spans 12 amino acids. This CDR3 is CASSSPHDTQYF. The CDR3 coding sequence is TGTGCCAGCAGCTCCCCCCACGATACGCAGTATTTT.

Notes on this clonotype: This may come from a read error, since a much larger clone is one base off. The chain carries TRBV7-2 and TRBJ2-5, with D maybe TRBD2 (8 bases). The V gene's germline CDR1 is SGHTA and CDR2 FQGNSA. The CDR3 is 19 residues long. The DNA for the CDR3 is TGTGCCACCAGACAGGGCTCCGTTAGCGGGACAGTTTCGGTAGAGGCCCAGTACTTC. Its translation: CATRQGSVSGTVSVEAQYF.

As for this clonotype: This sequence is one base from a far larger clone and is likely a read error. This chain connects TRBV4-2 to TRBJ2-4; D unclear. The J call may be mistaken, given a closer DNA end match to TRBJ2-7. The CDR3 consists of 17 residues. The germline V gene has CDR1 LGHNA and CDR2 YNFKEQ. DNA for the CDR3: TGTGCCGGCAGCCAAGATCATACGGGCACCAGCTCCTACGAGCAGTACTTC. Encoded protein: CAGSQDHTGTSSYEQYF.